This is a list of T cell receptor beta chains from one sample in a study of blood T cell repertoires in COVID-19. Measured with immunoSEQ multiplex PCR; TCRdb has only the in-frame clones, and not every one. This sample carries approximately 100,000 clones, under 90% of them seen once, and the ten largest clones take 14%. Source material: peripheral blood. The receptors were gathered from a woman aged 70-85 years with acute or convalescent COVID-19. Both conserved end residues are part of each CDR3. A D gene is named only where the DNA matches it firmly. Expanded clones get a size class; other rows say once, few or many, or leave the size out.

v_call,cdr3_length,d_call,j_call,clone_size,cdr3_nt,cdr3_aa
TRBV6-1,15,TRBD2,TRBJ2-2,-,TGTGCCAGCAGTGAAGTCGCGCGGGGGACCGGGGAGCTGTTTTTT,CASSEVARGTGELFF
TRBV19,13,-,TRBJ1-1,-,TGTGCCAGTAGTATCGGGGGGAGCACTGAAGCTTTCTTT,CASSIGGSTEAFF
TRBV5-1,14,-,TRBJ2-5,-,TGCGCCAGCAGCCAGGGAACAGGGAAAGAGACCCAGTACTTC,CASSQGTGKETQYF
TRBV6-4,15,TRBD2,TRBJ2-1,once,TGTGCCAGCAGTGGGACTAGCGGGAGTGGAGATGAGCAGTTCTTC,CASSGTSGSGDEQFF
TRBV24-1,15,TRBD1,TRBJ2-2,-,TGTGCCACCAGTGCCGGGACAGGGTATTTCGGGGAGCTGTTTTTT,CATSAGTGYFGELFF
TRBV11-3,15,-,TRBJ1-2,few,TGTGCCAGCAGCTTAGCGGGACACCCCAACTATGGCTACACCTTC,CASSLAGHPNYGYTF
TRBV28,15,-,TRBJ2-3,-,TGTGCCAGCAGTGCGTCTAGCGCCGCGAGAGATACGCAGTATTTT,CASSASSAARDTQYF
TRBV18,19,TRBD2,TRBJ2-3,-,TGTGCCAGCTCACCAAAACCGGTAGGACTAGCGGGAGGAACAGATACGCAGTATTTT,CASSPKPVGLAGGTDTQYF
TRBV6-5,14,-,TRBJ1-2,-,TGTGCCAGCAGTTACTCGACAAGGTTCTATGGCTACACCTTC,CASSYSTRFYGYTF
TRBV28,14,-,TRBJ1-5,-,TGTGCCAGCAGTTTCAGCAGGGGCGGTCAGCCCCAGCATTTT,CASSFSRGGQPQHF
TRBV5-8,14,TRBD1,TRBJ1-5,few,TGTGCCAGCAGCGGACACAGGGGGCTCCCGCCCCAGCATTTT,CASSGHRGLPPQHF
TRBV3-1/TRBV3-2,15,-,TRBJ1-4,once,TGTGCCAGCAGCCAGGGCAACAGGCTAGGTGAAAAACTGTTTTTT,CASSQGNRLGEKLFF
TRBV10-3,12,-,TRBJ1-1,-,TGTGCCATCGGGACTTATAATACTGAAGCTTTCTTT,CAIGTYNTEAFF
TRBV3-1/TRBV3-2,16,TRBD1,TRBJ1-6,few,TGTGCCAGCAGCCATGAGGGACAGAAGTTTAATTCACCCCTCCACTTT,CASSHEGQKFNSPLHF
TRBV9,14,-,TRBJ1-5,-,TGTGCCAGCAGCGTAGGTCAGGGTGGCCAGCCCCAGCATTTT,CASSVGQGGQPQHF
TRBV2,12,-,TRBJ2-3,-,TGTGCCAGCAGTGAAGCGGGACTTACGCAGTATTTT,CASSEAGLTQYF
TRBV30,15,TRBD1,TRBJ1-2,-,TGTGCCTCTCGTCAGAGGACAGGGGGCAGGGATGGCTACACCTTC,CASRQRTGGRDGYTF
TRBV20-1,16,TRBD2,TRBJ2-3,-,TGCAGTGCTAGTTATGTCGGGGGAGGGAGCACAGATACGCAGTATTTT,CSASYVGGGSTDTQYF
TRBV7-2,14,-,TRBJ2-4,-,TGTGCCAGCAGCTTAGAATTCTCCGAGGCCATTCAGTACTTC,CASSLEFSEAIQYF
TRBV15,14,-,TRBJ1-1,-,TGTGCCACCAGCAGACCTACAGGGATCACTGAAGCTTTCTTT,CATSRPTGITEAFF
TRBV10-3,13,TRBD1,TRBJ2-1,-,TGTGCCACCACAGGGGACACCTACAATGAGCAGTTCTTC,CATTGDTYNEQFF
TRBV7-8,15,TRBD1,TRBJ1-4,-,TGTGCCAGCAGCCCACTCGGGACAGGGAATGAAAAACTGTTTTTT,CASSPLGTGNEKLFF
TRBV24-1,17,TRBD2,TRBJ2-1,once,TGTGCCACCAGTGATCCCACCGGGACTAGAGGGTCCAATGAGCAGTTCTTC,CATSDPTGTRGSNEQFF
TRBV29-1,13,-,TRBJ1-1,few,TGCAGCGCTCTCGGAGGACAGACCACTGAAGCTTTCTTT,CSALGGQTTEAFF
TRBV27,18,TRBD1,TRBJ2-6,-,TGTGCCAGCAGTTTATCATGGGCAGGGGGCCCTGGGGCCAACGTCCTGACTTTC,CASSLSWAGGPGANVLTF
TRBV5-8,15,-,TRBJ1-5,-,TGTGCCAGCGCCACGGGGAGTAACGGCAATCAGCCCCAGCATTTT,CASATGSNGNQPQHF
TRBV10-1,14,-,TRBJ2-3,once,TGCGCCAGCAGTGGAGTGGGCTTCACAGATACGCAGTATTTT,CASSGVGFTDTQYF
TRBV6-1,16,-,TRBJ1-5,few,TGTGCCAGCAGTGAACTCGCCGGTTATAGCAATCAGCCCCAGCATTTT,CASSELAGYSNQPQHF
TRBV19,15,-,TRBJ2-3,-,TGTGCCAGTAGTATCTTATTCGGGGGCACAGATACGCAGTATTTT,CASSILFGGTDTQYF
TRBV19,14,-,TRBJ1-2,-,TGTGCCACTCAAAGTAGGGGTACCAACTATGGCTACACCTTC,CATQSRGTNYGYTF
TRBV27,15,-,TRBJ1-5,-,TGTGCCAGCAGTGTCGGGGGAGGGAACAGTCAGCCCCAGCATTTT,CASSVGGGNSQPQHF
TRBV27,20,-,TRBJ2-1,-,TGTGCCAGCAGTTTTGCCCACAGGGGGGCGGCGGGGGTATTCTACAATGAGCAGTTCTTC,CASSFAHRGAAGVFYNEQFF
TRBV6-1,16,-,TRBJ2-1,-,TGTGCCAGCAGTGAAGCTTGGCGGGAAACTTACAATGAGCAGTTCTTC,CASSEAWRETYNEQFF
TRBV7-2,15,TRBD2,TRBJ2-5,once,TGTGCCAGCAATAGCGGGGGCCGGGCGCAAGAGACCCAGTACTTC,CASNSGGRAQETQYF
TRBV5-4,15,TRBD2,TRBJ2-3,-,TGTGCCAGCAGCCTGCTAGCGGGGGTCACAGATACGCAGTATTTT,CASSLLAGVTDTQYF
TRBV14,14,-,TRBJ1-2,-,TGTGCCAGCAGCTTTGGCAGGACTGCTTATGGCTACACCTTC,CASSFGRTAYGYTF
TRBV2,16,-,TRBJ2-2,-,TGTGCCAGCAGCCTAAACACGGGGGGCCGTACCGGGGAGCTGTTTTTT,CASSLNTGGRTGELFF
TRBV27,17,-,TRBJ1-4,-,TGTGCCAGCAGTTCAAGGGGCCCTCCTAGGGGGAACGAAAAACTGTTTTTT,CASSSRGPPRGNEKLFF
TRBV11-2,14,-,TRBJ1-2,-,TGTGCCAGCAGCTTAGATGTACAGAACTATGGCTACACCTTC,CASSLDVQNYGYTF
TRBV14,14,-,TRBJ2-4,-,TGTGCCAGCAGCCAAGCAGGCCTGGAAAACATTCAGTACTTC,CASSQAGLENIQYF